This TCR beta chain was captured by sequencing in a study of PD-L1 blockade in urothelial cancer. The CDR3 has 13 amino acids. CDR1 and CDR2 from the germline V gene are SGHDT and YYEEEE. The J segment lost 14 bases and the V segment lost 2 bases, leaving 11 bases of the junction unmatched. Profiled with immunoSEQ multiplex PCR; TCRdb holds only in-frame clones, not every one. The data show about 91,000 clones, roughly 80% seen once. Time point denoted: peripheral blood 6 weeks after treatment start. Patients in the study were battling locally advanced or metastatic urothelial carcinoma. This material consisted of PBMCs, taken around atezolizumab (anti-PD-L1) treatment. This chain joins TRBV5-6 and TRBJ2-3; 7 bases match TRBD2. This sequence was found in a man aged 70-80 years with urothelial cancer. In nucleotides, the CDR3 is TGTGCCAGCAGCTTCGCCCGGGACTACGCTCGGTATTTT. Translation: CASSFARDYARYF.